These T cell receptor beta chains were read from a single sample in a study of blood T cell repertoires in COVID-19. Using immunoSEQ multiplex PCR, the repertoire was profiled, and TCRdb retains in-frame clones only, with some absent. The data show roughly 200,000 clones, about 80% seen once. The sequencing sample was made of peripheral blood. The receptors shown here come from a human donor in a cohort sampled during active COVID-19. The CDR3 runs from the conserved cysteine through the conserved F or W. D genes are given only for firm matches. Rows give clone size only sometimes, using once, few, many, or a class for an expanded clone.

>TRBD1|.|TRBV3-1/TRBV3-2|TRBJ1-1
TGTGCCAGCAGCCAGCTGACAGGGGGTTTGGGCACTGAAGCTTTCTTT
CASSQLTGGLGTEAFF
>TRBD1|.|TRBV27|TRBJ1-1
TGTGCCAGCAGATCGGGACAGGGGGCAACTGAAGCTTTCTTT
CASRSGQGATEAFF
>.|.|TRBV12-3/TRBV12-4|TRBJ1-1
TGTGCCAGCAGTTTAGAGGGGGGGCGCAAAGCTTTCTTT
CASSLEGGRKAFF
>.|.|TRBV23-1|TRBJ1-6
TGCGCCAGCAGTCAAGTAACCTATAATTCACCCCTCCACTTT
CASSQVTYNSPLHF
>TRBD2|many|TRBV7-9|TRBJ2-7
TGTGCCAGCAGCTTTGATGGGAGGGCCAACGAGCAGTACTTC
CASSFDGRANEQYF
>TRBD2|once|TRBV3-1/TRBV3-2|TRBJ2-1
TGTGCCAGCAGCCCGAGGGTAGCGGGAGGCAATGAGCAGTTCTTC
CASSPRVAGGNEQFF
>TRBD2|.|TRBV5-4|TRBJ2-1
TGTGCCAGCAGCACTGACAGGGTGGGACTAGCGGGGGCGCGCGTTGAGCAGTTCTTC
CASSTDRVGLAGARVEQFF
>TRBD2|.|TRBV10-3|TRBJ2-1
TGTGCCATCAGTGAGGGACTAGGGTCCCTCAATGAGCAGTTCTTC
CAISEGLGSLNEQFF
>.|.|TRBV11-2|TRBJ2-2
TGTGCCAGCAGCTTAGAGGCGGGGGGGGAGCTGTTTTTT
CASSLEAGGELFF
>TRBD1|.|TRBV6-5|TRBJ1-5
TGTGCCAGCAGCACCACAGGGGGTAGGAATCAGCCCCAGCATTTT
CASSTTGGRNQPQHF
>TRBD1|.|TRBV5-1|TRBJ2-2
TGCGCCAGCAGCTCCATGGACAGGGGGCTCGGGGAGCTGTTTTTT
CASSSMDRGLGELFF
>TRBD2|once|TRBV5-5|TRBJ2-7
TGTGCCAGCAGCTTGGGGGAGGGCGAGCAGTACTTC
CASSLGEGEQYF
>TRBD1|.|TRBV7-2|TRBJ2-7
TGTGCCAGCAGCCCCCTGGCGGGACAGGGCTACGAGCAGTACTTC
CASSPLAGQGYEQYF
>.|.|TRBV7-2|TRBJ1-1
TGTGCCAGCCAAAAATACGGGTCAGTGAACACTGAAGCTTTCTTT
CASQKYGSVNTEAFF
>TRBD1|few|TRBV19|TRBJ2-7
TGTGCCAGTAGTATCCTGGGACAGGGAAGTGAGCAGTACTTC
CASSILGQGSEQYF
>.|.|TRBV3-1/TRBV3-2|TRBJ2-7
TGTGCCAGCAGCCAAGTATGTGGGACGGCAGGGGTGGATGCAGACGAGCAGTACTTC
CASSQVCGTAGVDADEQYF
>TRBD1|.|TRBV6-6|TRBJ2-7
TGTGCCAGCAGTTACCCGGACAGGGGTATACCCCAATTC
CASSYPDRGIPQF
>TRBD1|.|TRBV5-4|TRBJ2-7
TGTGCCAGCACCGGGACAGTTGGCGAGCAGTACTTC
CASTGTVGEQYF
>TRBD1|.|TRBV29-1|TRBJ2-6
TGCAGCGTTTATTCTATCGCCCACGGGACAGAACCTTACTCTGGGGCCAACGTCCTGACTTTC
CSVYSIAHGTEPYSGANVLTF
>TRBD1|.|TRBV5-1|TRBJ1-3
TGCGCCAGCAGCGACCAGGGGGCCTCTGGAAACACCATATATTTT
CASSDQGASGNTIYF
>TRBD2|.|TRBV6-2/TRBV6-3|TRBJ2-7
TGTGCCAGCAGCCCCGAGGCTAGCGGGGTCTACGAGCAGTACTTC
CASSPEASGVYEQYF
>.|.|TRBV27|TRBJ2-7
TGTGCCAGCAGTTTAAAAACTTCCTCGGGTGGCAGCTCCTACGAGCAGTACTTC
CASSLKTSSGGSSYEQYF
>TRBD1|.|TRBV4-1|TRBJ2-7
TGCGCCAGCAGCCAAGAAAGGGACAGCCCATACGAGCAGTACTTC
CASSQERDSPYEQYF
>TRBD2|.|TRBV6-5|TRBJ2-7
TGTGCCAGCAGTTACGGTCCTAGCGGGAGCTACGAGCAGTACTTC
CASSYGPSGSYEQYF
>.|.|TRBV7-3|TRBJ2-2
TGTGCCAGCAGCCAGAGCGGGACACCCAGCACCGGGGAGCTGTTTTTT
CASSQSGTPSTGELFF
>TRBD1|.|TRBV6-1|TRBJ1-1
TGTGCCAGCAGTGACCGGACAGGGGGCACTGAAGCTTTCTTT
CASSDRTGGTEAFF
>.|once|TRBV12-3/TRBV12-4|TRBJ1-2
TGTGCCAGCAGTCTTCAGTCCTATGGCTACACCTTC
CASSLQSYGYTF
>TRBD2|.|TRBV19|TRBJ2-5
TGTGCCAGTAGTAAGGGACTAGCGGAGACCCAGTACTTC
CASSKGLAETQYF
>TRBD1|.|TRBV5-1|TRBJ2-2
TGCGCCAGCAGAGAGGGGGCGCACGGGACCGGGGAGCTGTTTTTT
CASREGAHGTGELFF
>.|.|TRBV6-2/TRBV6-3|TRBJ1-6
TGTGCCAGCAGTTTCGGACATAGCAATTCACCCCTCCACTTT
CASSFGHSNSPLHF
>TRBD1|.|TRBV3-1/TRBV3-2|TRBJ2-7
TGTGCCAGCAGCCAACGCCGGGACAGGGCCCACGAGCAGTACTTC
CASSQRRDRAHEQYF
>TRBD2|.|TRBV10-3|TRBJ2-1
TGTGCCATCAGCGGTCCGGGACTAGCGGGAGTCAATGAGCAGTTCTTC
CAISGPGLAGVNEQFF
>TRBD2|few|TRBV13|TRBJ2-7
TGTGCCAGCAGCTACACCCCCGGACTAGCGGTCCCCTACGAGCAGTACTTC
CASSYTPGLAVPYEQYF
>TRBD1|.|TRBV9|TRBJ1-2
TGTGCCAGCAGCGGCCGGGACAGGGGTTTTGGCTACACCTTC
CASSGRDRGFGYTF
>TRBD1|.|TRBV5-1|TRBJ1-4
TGCGCCAGCAGCTTGGGACAGGGGAGTGAAAAACTGTTTTTT
CASSLGQGSEKLFF
>TRBD1|.|TRBV29-1|TRBJ2-7
TGCAGCGTGCGGGGACAGGGTGCCGCCGAGCAGTACTTC
CSVRGQGAAEQYF
>TRBD2|.|TRBV7-2|TRBJ2-1
TGTGCCAGCAGCTCAGGACTAGCGGGAGGCTCCTACAATGAGCAGTTCTTC
CASSSGLAGGSYNEQFF